This TCR beta chain emerged from a study of blood T cells in healthy people across ages. Whole-study results and caveats: Age showed a roughly linear inverse relationship with TCR beta diversity per million T cells.

The sample, approximately 10 milliliters of peripheral blood, was drawn from each donor. The total RNA that was extracted per sample amounted to at least 6 micrograms. Trimming pared 4 bases from V and 6 bases from J, leaving 14 bases between. Germline CDR1 is SGHDN and CDR2 is FVKESK. The CDR3 contains 14 residues. Points on this clonotype: Antigen: not known.

Then a second PCR, running roughly 7 to 11 cycles, was carried out with a sample-barcoded 5' primer and a J-beta primer mix. A single record per CDR3 protein comes from TCRdb applying MiXCR to the 5' RACE reads. The table shows around 1,700,000 distinct CDR3 sequences, with 28% occurring only once. The chain links TRBV14 to TRBJ2-3; D ambiguous. This receptor was identified in a woman aged 25 to 45 in good health. Sequenced input: blood. CDR3 sequence reads: CASSPPANADTQYF. CDR3 DNA sequence: TGTGCCAGCAGCCCGCCGGCTAATGCGGATACGCAGTATTTT.